This is a list of T cell receptor beta chains from one sample in a study of T cells in Graves' hyperthyroidism and ophthalmopathy. TCRdb ran MiXCR on the multiplex PCR reads and lists one entry per CDR3 protein. There are around 430,000 distinct CDR3 sequences in the sample; approximately 15% occur only once, and approximately 32% lies in the top ten. Specimen: blood. All receptors derive from a woman in her thirties with Graves' hyperthyroidism. Both conserved end residues are part of each CDR3. A D gene is named only where the DNA matches it firmly. Not all rows give a size; the values are once, few, many and, for expanded clones, a class.

J gene: TRBJ2-1
clone size: -
V gene: TRBV5-1
D gene: -
CDR3 DNA: TGCGCCAGCAGCATGGGACTGCACAACTCCTACAATGAGCAGTTCTTC
CDR3 protein: CASSMGLHNSYNEQFF

J gene: TRBJ2-3
clone size: few
V gene: TRBV9
D gene: -
CDR3 DNA: TGTGCCAGCGGAATAGCAGGGGCAGATACGCAGTATTTT
CDR3 protein: CASGIAGADTQYF

J gene: TRBJ2-1
clone size: few
V gene: TRBV5-1
D gene: TRBD2
CDR3 DNA: TGCGCCAGCAGCATACAAGCGGGAGATAGGTTCTTC
CDR3 protein: CASSIQAGDRFF

J gene: TRBJ2-7
clone size: many
V gene: TRBV6-1
D gene: TRBD2
CDR3 DNA: TGTGCCATCCAAGCAGGGCTAGCGGGAGCAGCAGCCTACGAGCAGTACTTC
CDR3 protein: CAIQAGLAGAAAYEQYF

J gene: TRBJ1-6
clone size: -
V gene: TRBV5-1
D gene: -
CDR3 DNA: TGCGCCAGCAGCTCCGGGGCGGCCTATAATTCACCCCTCCACTTT
CDR3 protein: CASSSGAAYNSPLHF

J gene: TRBJ2-3
clone size: few
V gene: TRBV11-2
D gene: TRBD1
CDR3 DNA: TGTGCCAGCAGCTTAACGGGACGACAGGGTAGCACAGATACGCAGTATTTT
CDR3 protein: CASSLTGRQGSTDTQYF

J gene: TRBJ1-1
clone size: -
V gene: TRBV28
D gene: -
CDR3 DNA: TGTGCCAGCAGTGTCCCCACCCACTATACAGGGTACACTGAAGCTTTCTTT
CDR3 protein: CASSVPTHYTGYTEAFF

J gene: TRBJ2-3
clone size: -
V gene: TRBV19
D gene: -
CDR3 DNA: TGTGCCAGTAGTCCCAAGGGGGGGGAGAATACGCAGTATTTT
CDR3 protein: CASSPKGGENTQYF

J gene: TRBJ1-1
clone size: many
V gene: TRBV6-6
D gene: -
CDR3 DNA: TGTGCCAGCAGTTACTCGGGGGGACTCACTGAAGCTTTCTTT
CDR3 protein: CASSYSGGLTEAFF

J gene: TRBJ1-2
clone size: -
V gene: TRBV10-3
D gene: TRBD1
CDR3 DNA: TGTGCCGCCAGACCGGGGTCGACAGGGAATGGCTACACCTTC
CDR3 protein: CAARPGSTGNGYTF

J gene: TRBJ2-7
clone size: -
V gene: TRBV5-1
D gene: -
CDR3 DNA: TGCGCCAGCAGCTTGTCAGATGGGGTGGGAACCTACGAGCAGTACTTC
CDR3 protein: CASSLSDGVGTYEQYF

J gene: TRBJ2-7
clone size: few
V gene: TRBV19
D gene: TRBD2
CDR3 DNA: TGTGCCAGTAGTATAAATAGCGGGAGTGGCGAGCAGTACTTC
CDR3 protein: CASSINSGSGEQYF

J gene: TRBJ2-1
clone size: many
V gene: TRBV7-8
D gene: TRBD2
CDR3 DNA: TGTGCCAGCAGCTTTTCTAGCGGACGTAATGAGCAGTTCTTC
CDR3 protein: CASSFSSGRNEQFF

J gene: TRBJ2-3
clone size: -
V gene: TRBV27
D gene: -
CDR3 DNA: TGTGCCAGCAAGGTAACTGATACGCAGTATTTT
CDR3 protein: CASKVTDTQYF

J gene: TRBJ2-6
clone size: -
V gene: TRBV10-2
D gene: -
CDR3 DNA: TGCGCCAGCAGTGACAGGGGGGCCTCTGGGGCCAACGTCCTGACTTTC
CDR3 protein: CASSDRGASGANVLTF

J gene: TRBJ2-5
clone size: many
V gene: TRBV20-1
D gene: TRBD2
CDR3 DNA: TGCAGTGCCGGGAGCGGGACGGGAGAGACCCAGTACTTC
CDR3 protein: CSAGSGTGETQYF